The clone carrying this TCR beta chain was counted between two and nine times. TCRdb fed the 5' RACE reads into MiXCR, producing one record per CDR3 protein. The profile covers approximately 400,000 distinct CDR3 sequences, with about a sixth appearing a single time and roughly a fifth taken by the ten largest. V lost 5 bases and J lost 9; bases outside the gene matches: 5. The CDR3 sequence is 15 residues long. These data are taken from a study of T-cell memory formation after mild COVID-19. Across the study: TCR clusters were mostly donor specific.

This chain joins TRBV12-3 or TRBV12-4 and TRBJ1-6; 12 bases fit TRBD1. Sample: PBMCs or a T cell subset sorted from them (not recorded which). The receptor's source is a man aged 18 to 29 who had mild COVID-19 (a few samples of this study predate the infection). Cell type and time point are not known. CDR3 loop: CASSVRDRGLSPLHF. In DNA, the CDR3 is TGTGCCAGCAGTGTCCGGGACAGGGGGCTTTCACCCCTCCACTTT.